A single sample gave rise to the 20 T cell receptor beta chains below, sequenced in a study of post-analysis software for immune sequencing data. Study outcomes and limitations: A handful of TRBV segments were significantly more frequent in patients than in controls. TRBV5-6, TRBV5-1 and TRBV20-1 were among these segments.

These receptors have no identified antigens. TCR beta cDNA libraries included unique molecular identifiers. Each CDR3 protein is one row after TCRdb ran MiXCR on the PCR reads. The data hold about 540,000 distinct CDR3 sequences, with around 36% observed a single time. The sequenced material came from blood. The source of these receptors is a girl between 2 and 17 years old with multiple sclerosis.

A remark on this clonotype: The missing conserved phenylalanine or tryptophan at the end of this CDR3 makes a read error likely. This rearrangement joins TRBV20-1 to TRBJ2-6; 8 bases are a match to TRBD1. V dropped 3 bases and J dropped 0; count of bases not matched to a gene: 4. Per the germline V gene, CDR1 is DFQATT and CDR2 is SNEGSKA (reference sequence). CDR3 length: 16 amino acids. For the CDR3, the DNA is TGCAGTGCTAGGAATGACAGGGGCTCTGGGGCCAACGTCCTGACTTTA. Its protein is CSARNDRGSGANVLTL.

A remark on this clonotype: An end of the junction differs from the germline gene, which may be a read error. The chain joins TRBV5-1 to TRBJ2-1; 11 bases line up with TRBD2. In germline, CDR1 is SGHRS, CDR2 YFSETQ. CDR3 size: 15 residues. The CDR3 coding sequence is TGCGCCAGCAGCCCCACTAGCGGGGGATGGATTGAGCAGTGCTTC. Amino acids: CASSPTSGGWIEQCF.

The CDR3 nucleotides are TGCGCCAGCAGCTTGGGTCTTAGGGACAGGGAGGAGGAGACCCAGTACTTC. Residues: CASSLGLRDREEETQYF. The V and J genes are TRBV5-1 and TRBJ2-5, with 9 bases fitting TRBD1. This CDR3 is built from 17 residues. V trimming: 0 bases; J trimming: 5 bases; junction bases outside the gene matches: 11. The V gene's germline CDR1 is SGHRS and CDR2 YFSETQ.

The sample holds a few counts of this clonotype. The chain recombines TRBV28 with TRBJ2-5; possible D gene TRBD2, 5 bases. The germline V and J ends were trimmed by 8 bases and 4 bases, with 23 bases remaining between them. The CDR3 is 16 amino acids. The germline gives CDR1 MDHEN, CDR2 SYDVKM. The chain's CDR3 is CASQSREGHGGETQYF. The CDR3 bases are TGTGCCAGCCAATCCCGAGAGGGCCACGGAGGAGAGACCCAGTACTTC. Supplemented by reference TRBV28 and TRBJ2-5, the full variable domain reads DVKVTQSSRYLVKRTGEKVFLECVQDMDHENMFWYRQDPGLGLRLIYFSYDVKMKEKGDIPEGYSVSREKKERFSLILESASTNQTSMYLCASQSREGHGGETQYFGPGTRLLVL.

The chain is built from TRBV10-3 and TRBJ1-5; D remains unclear. Between the trimmed V and J ends, which lost 5 bases and 1 base, there was a span of 9 bases. The CDR3 contains 14 residues. Germline V CDR1 and CDR2: ENHRY, SYGVKD. CDR3 sequence: CAISRRASNQPQHF. The CDR3 nucleotides read TGTGCCATCAGTCGCCGGGCCAGCAATCAGCCCCAGCATTTT.

This clonotype was counted only a few times. This chain uses TRBV15 with TRBJ1-2; D is uncertain. The CDR3 consists of 14 residues. Germline V gene data show CDR1 as LNHNV and CDR2 as YYDKDF (reference sequence). Trimming pared 1 base from V and 4 bases from J, leaving 10 bases between. CDR3 in amino acids: CATSRVANGYGYTF. For the CDR3, the DNA is TGTGCCACCAGCAGAGTTGCTAACGGCTATGGCTACACCTTC.

The chain carries TRBV5-1 and TRBJ1-2; 8 bases align to TRBD1. The germline CDR1 and CDR2 sequences are SGHRS and YFSETQ. The CDR3 sequence is 16 residues long. The trim removed 0 bases at V and 4 bases at J, leaving 8 bases unmatched. CDR3 sequence (DNA): TGCGCCAGCAGCTTGGATGGGACAGGAAACCGCTATGGCTACACCTTC. Translation gives CASSLDGTGNRYGYTF.

Comments on this clonotype: One end of the junction varies from germline; a read error may be responsible. The rearrangement uses TRBV10-3 and TRBJ1-6, with D perhaps matching TRBD1 (6 bases). Germline values: CDR1 ENHRY, CDR2 SYGVKD. The CDR3 contains 13 residues. DNA for the CDR3: TGTGCCATCGCCAGGGGAGGGGACTCACCCCCCCACTTT. It translates to CAIARGGDSPPHF.

The rearrangement links TRBV29-1 to TRBJ1-2; 8 bases align to TRBD1. Germline values: CDR1 SQVTM, CDR2 ANQGSEA. The CDR3 has 14 residues. Germline trimming cut 6 bases from V and 2 bases from J; bases unmatched to any gene: 8. This CDR3 reads CSVYPGTGNYGYTF. Written as DNA, the CDR3 is TGCAGCGTGTACCCCGGGACAGGCAACTATGGCTACACCTTC.

The chain joins TRBV20-1 to TRBJ2-5; D is undetermined. The germline V gene has CDR1 DFQATT and CDR2 SNEGSKA (reference sequence). V was pared by 3 bases and J by 1 base, with 6 bases between. This CDR3 spans 12 amino acids. CDR3 protein: CSARKVQETQYF. CDR3 coding DNA: TGCAGTGCTAGGAAAGTCCAAGAGACCCAGTACTTC.

There are a few counts of this clonotype. The chain joins TRBV6-5 to TRBJ2-3; TRBD2 matches at 7 bases. Germline CDR1 is MNHEY and CDR2 is SVGAGI. V trimming: 1 base; J trimming: 0 bases; junction bases outside the gene matches: 10. There are 18 residues in the CDR3. Written as DNA, the CDR3 is TGTGCCAGCAGTTACTTGAAGGGGAGGGGAGGTAGCACAGATACGCAGTATTTT. Its protein product is CASSYLKGRGGSTDTQYF.

This chain uses TRBV20-1 with TRBJ2-3, with D unresolved. CDR3 size: 13 residues. Deletions cut 3 bases from V and 0 bases from J, with 7 bases between. Germline V CDR1 and CDR2: DFQATT, SNEGSKA (reference sequence). CDR3: CSARITSTDTQYF. In DNA, the CDR3 is TGCAGTGCTAGGATAACGAGCACAGATACGCAGTATTTT.

This clonotype appeared many times. The genes are TRBV6-6 and TRBJ2-1; 7 bases line up with TRBD1. Germline CDR1 reads MNHNY; CDR2 reads SVGAGI (reference sequence). CDR3 length: 14 residues. J lost 6 bases, V lost 5 bases, and 7 bases had no gene match. CDR3 DNA sequence: TGTGCCAGCAGTCCAAGGACAGGTCGCAATGAGCAGTTCTTC. Its translation: CASSPRTGRNEQFF.

This clonotype was seen a few times. In DNA form, the CDR3 reads TGCAGCGCACGATGGGGGAATGCGCATCAGTACTTC. It is translated as CSARWGNAHQYF. The gene calls are TRBV20-1 and TRBJ2-4, with D possibly being TRBD1 or TRBD2 (5 bases each). Germline loops: CDR1 DFQATT, CDR2 SNEGSKA (reference sequence). CDR3 length: 12 amino acids.

V is TRBV12-3 or TRBV12-4 and J is TRBJ2-3, with 13 bases that match TRBD2. The CDR3 is 16 amino acids. The J segment lost 5 bases and the V segment lost 5 bases, leaving 7 bases of the junction unmatched. The CDR3 DNA is TGTGCCAGCAGTCCCGCCGGACTAGCGGGAGTAGATACGCAGTATTTT. Translating gives CASSPAGLAGVDTQYF.

This clonotype has a handful of counts. V is TRBV6-1 and J is TRBJ2-7; the D gene is possibly TRBD2 (5 bases). Germline loops: CDR1 MNHNS, CDR2 SASEGT. V lost 6 bases to trimming and J lost 0 bases, with 12 bases between them. The CDR3 totals 14 residues. The CDR3: CASSKEVPSYEQYF. In DNA form, the CDR3 reads TGTGCCAGCAGCAAGGAGGTTCCCTCCTACGAGCAGTACTTC.

This clonotype was observed a few times. The chain carries TRBV9 and TRBJ2-5, with 16 nucleotides matching TRBD2. V dropped 2 bases and J dropped 2; count of bases not matched to a gene: 3. CDR3 length equals 17 residues. CDR1 and CDR2 (germline): SGDLS, YYNGEE. As DNA, the CDR3 is TGTGCCAGCAGCGTGGGGACTAGCGGGGGGGTGCAAGAGACCCAGTACTTC. Translation gives CASSVGTSGGVQETQYF.

In regard to this clonotype: A read error may produce the germline difference seen at one junction end. This chain joins TRBV12-3 or TRBV12-4 and TRBJ2-6, with a possible D match to TRBD1 (6 bases). The CDR3 totals 15 residues. This chain's CDR3 is CASSRTVSEANVLTF. In DNA form, the CDR3 reads TGTGCCAGCAGCCGGACAGTCTCTGAGGCCAACGTCCTGACTTTC.

The rearrangement joins TRBV7-9 to TRBJ2-5; D unclear. Germline V gene sequence: CDR1 SEHNR, CDR2 FQNEAQ (reference sequence). The V and J ends lost 5 bases and 2 bases respectively, with 6 bases between them. The length of the CDR3 is 12 residues. In nucleotides, the CDR3 is TGTGCCAGCAGCCGAATGCAAGAGACCCAGTACTTC. This translates into CASSRMQETQYF.

The V call is TRBV5-1, the J call TRBJ2-3; D is uncertain. The V end lost 4 bases, the J end lost 4 bases, and 16 bases lay between the germline ends. Germline V gene data show CDR1 as SGHRS and CDR2 as YFSETQ. The CDR3 loop spans 15 amino acids. For the CDR3, the DNA is TGCGCCAGCAGCCTCCCGTCCAGCGCTCCAGATACGCAGTATTTT. Translated: CASSLPSSAPDTQYF.